This T cell receptor beta chain was retrieved from a study of regulatory T cells in long-lasting Graves disease (dated by TCRdb to the early 2020s). Notes on the research overall: Antithyroid drugs had been taken for less than 3 months by newly diagnosed Graves' disease patients. This study used TCR sequencing and RNA sequencing of peripheral blood to compare persistent Graves' disease patients against newly diagnosed Graves' disease patients. The study was registered as a clinical trial and conducted in China. A total of about 33 samples were covered by TCR sequencing, comprising some 13 persistent and 20 or so newly diagnosed Graves' disease patients.

The time point label here, explained by the study, means: newly diagnosed GD, antithyroid drugs for less than 3 months. For both TCR sequencing and RNA sequencing, RNA was extracted from PBMCs in TRIzol. The diagnosis of Graves' disease was made according to American Thyroid Association guidelines. The patients came from an endocrinology department in Xi'an, China. From each patient, about 8.9 milliliters of peripheral blood was collected into an EDTA anticoagulant tube. Ficoll Paque Plus density gradient separation was used to isolate PBMCs, and no additional T cell sorting was done. An Agilent 2100 Bioanalyzer and agarose gel were used to check RNA quality, while a NanoDrop 2000 measured RNA concentration. What the authors observed across the whole study: Peripheral blood alone was examined, since thyroid tissue, which constituted the primary lesion, could not be accessed. Compared with newly diagnosed patients, patients with persistent Graves' disease had lower TCR Shannon entropy and fewer highly expanded clones, which suggests clonal expansion. Sequencing and analysis were limited to the TCR beta chain. Preferential use of TRBV28, TRBJ1-2 and TRBJ2-5 was observed in persistent disease, whereas TRBV20-1 and TRBJ2-1 were favored in newly diagnosed disease. The small sample size was acknowledged by the authors as a limitation that may reduce accuracy. A larger number of public clonotypes was shared among persistent patients (fewer than 3,000) than among newly diagnosed patients (over 850).

Libraries were built with multiplex PCR. Sequencing used an Illumina HiSeq 4000. iRepertoire HTBI primers and Arm-PCR amplification of CDR3 regions were used to construct TCR beta libraries. Gel purification was performed on PCR products prior to sequencing. The original pipeline was this. Across samples, 55 to 80 TRBV and 15 or so TRBJ segments were identified and used for gene usage analysis of CDR3 amino acid clonotypes. Filtered high-quality paired reads were merged into contigs using COPE and FqMerger. BLAST was used to align contigs to the IMGT TRBV, TRBD and TRBJ reference genes, and CDR3 was defined following IMGT. Clonotypes above 0.1% frequency were classified as highly expanded clones. Shannon entropy was used to measure repertoire diversity, and the Gini coefficient was used to measure V-J evenness. A clonotype was considered public if more than one individual shared it. The public reads were run again by TCRdb, first through fastp at Q25 and then through MiXCR, and only productive beta chains were kept. Rows matching on CDR3 protein sequence are summarized as one entry with the most common DNA and genes. TCRdb, rather than the study authors, made the V and J calls. For this sample there are 350,000 to 550,000 distinct CDR3 sequences; about a sixth appear just once. Together, the top ten hold 23% of the sample.

Turning to this clonotype: Its antigen target is currently unknown. Base quality data are lacking; no much larger clone is found one base away.

Trimmed from V: 8 bases; trimmed from J: 4 bases; junction bases lacking a gene match: 3. The CDR3 starts with the cysteine, ends with the phenylalanine, and has 12 residues. The retained sequence is limited to the CDR3, 36 bases, with the frame set at the first base. As encoded in the germline V gene, CDR1 is SGHAT while CDR2 is FQNNGV. The same sample was also used in a study of T cells in Graves' hyperthyroidism and ophthalmopathy. The second source states: Stable Graves' hyperthyroidism was defined as no progression to ophthalmopathy during 18 months of follow-up. Hyperthyroidism patients were newly diagnosed, with disease duration under 2 months, and aged 18 to 65 years. Any patient with an uncontrolled infection, another autoimmune disease, pregnancy or lactation was excluded. Diagnoses were based on clinical symptoms, serum thyroxine and TRAb, thyroid ultrasound and orbital computed tomography. The TCR CDR3 was subjected to a first round of RT-PCR using the HTBI primer set and the Qiagen OneStep RT-PCR kit. Blood samples also contained most of the expanded thyroid clonotypes (frequency above 0.001), which suggests that blood repertoires may reflect thyroid immune responses. In cross-validation, a model built on a 13 V-J signature told ophthalmopathy apart from stable hyperthyroidism with under 90% sensitivity and 81% to 82% specificity, and in testing the same model reached 80%/75%. In validation, progression to ophthalmopathy was predicted by the model with roughly 71% sensitivity and roughly 72% specificity, a median of around 5.9 months before onset. TCR V-J signatures able to tell the groups apart were searched for in a discovery cohort of 90 to 100 patients, of whom over 40 had Graves' ophthalmopathy and about 60 had stable Graves' hyperthyroidism. An independent validation cohort of fewer than 20 hyperthyroidism patients and 17 patients who later progressed to ophthalmopathy tested prospective prediction of ophthalmopathy. The roughly 91 discovery patients were randomly divided into training and test sets at a 7:3 ratio. The study also compared thyroid tissue and blood T-cell repertoires from several Graves' hyperthyroidism patients. Once sampling was done, hyperthyroidism patients were given methimazole at a starting dose of 30 mg daily, whereas ophthalmopathy patients were given high-dose intravenous methylprednisolone. Libraries were constructed in a second round of multiplex PCR, after which size selection and purification were carried out. The libraries were sequenced on an Illumina HiSeq2000 using paired-end 100 bp reads. SOAPnuke was used to process the raw data, removing reads that contained adapters or uncalled bases, had a mean Phred below 15, or lacked an exact match to the constant primer or identifier. COPE v1.2.5 was used to merge the high-quality paired reads, and each unique nucleotide sequence was defined as a clonotype. MiTCR v1.1 was used to align the clonotypes against IMGT TRBV, TRBD and TRBJ reference segments. Analysis was restricted to V-J combinations with a frequency above 0.0001, which covered about 99% of repertoires. The TCS score was defined as F50 (clonal expansion) divided by E x V (chaos), with BLOSUM62-based TCRdist calculated between CDR3 peptides within each V-J. Welch's t-statistics and random forest reduced fewer than 600 V-J features to 10 to 15, which were used in a naive Bayes classifier (R e1071). No statistical method was used to set the sample size in advance, and investigators knew the group allocation. The paper reports TCR Vbeta CDR3 sequencing of approximately 140 peripheral blood samples: some 44 ophthalmopathy, roughly 74 hyperthyroidism and roughly 17 progressor patients.

The receptor was derived from a woman aged 18-29 years with Graves disease. Donor details come from another sample of the same person, matched by shared clones. The chain was built from TRBV11-2 and TRBJ2-3; 7 of the junction bases match TRBD2. The sequencing here drew on peripheral blood mononuclear cells (PBMCs), taken at new diagnosis, from a patient treated with antithyroid drugs. The nucleotide sequence is TGTGCCAGCGGGAGGGCCTCAGATACGCAGTATTTT. It encodes CASGRASDTQYF. Reference TRBV11-2 and TRBJ2-3 proteins supply the regions before and after the CDR3; the full variable domain is: EAGVAQSPRYKIIEKRQSVAFWCNPISGHATLYWYQQILGQGPKLLIQFQNNGVVDDSQLPKDRFSAERLKGVDSTLKIQPAKLEDSAVYLCASGRASDTQYFGPGTRLTVL.